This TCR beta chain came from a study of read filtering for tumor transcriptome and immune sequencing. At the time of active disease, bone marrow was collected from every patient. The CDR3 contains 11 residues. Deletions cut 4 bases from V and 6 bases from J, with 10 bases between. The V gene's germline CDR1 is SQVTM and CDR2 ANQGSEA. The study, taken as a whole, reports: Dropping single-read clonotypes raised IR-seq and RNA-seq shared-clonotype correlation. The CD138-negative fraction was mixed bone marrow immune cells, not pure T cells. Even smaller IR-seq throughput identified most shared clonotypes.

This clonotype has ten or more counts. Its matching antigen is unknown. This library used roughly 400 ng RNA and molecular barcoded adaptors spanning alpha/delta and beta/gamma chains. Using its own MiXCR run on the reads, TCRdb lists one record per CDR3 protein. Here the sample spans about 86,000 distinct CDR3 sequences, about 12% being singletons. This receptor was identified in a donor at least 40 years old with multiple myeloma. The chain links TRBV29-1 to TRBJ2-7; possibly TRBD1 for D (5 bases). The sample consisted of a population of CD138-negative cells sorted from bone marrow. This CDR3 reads CSVGRVGEQYF. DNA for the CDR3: TGCAGCGTTGGCAGGGTGGGCGAGCAGTACTTC.